A single T cell receptor beta chain is shown here with its context. Its antigen is unknown. The data stem from a study of vaccination effects on CD4 cells after COVID-19. Study conclusions and caveats: Marked contraction was observed in infection-induced and vaccine-induced clones late after vaccination.

Sequencing followed a ViraFEST assay step that expanded antigen-specific CD4+ T cells with viral peptide pools. Upon completion of about eleven days in culture, CD4+ T cells were isolated. Each person got two doses of an mRNA SARS-CoV-2 vaccine, BNT162b2 or mRNA-1273. Having tested negative for nucleocapsid antibodies, the vaccine recipients showed no prior SARS-CoV-2 infection. Method: immunoSEQ multiplex PCR; TCRdb's copy keeps in-frame clones and lacks some. The table records about 60,000 clones, around four fifths of them present only once. Germline-derived CDR1 and CDR2 are KGHSH and LQKENI. Losses at the gene ends were 6 bases for V and 0 bases for J; bases not matched to a gene: 6. This CDR3 has 16 amino acids.

The chain links TRBV18 to TRBJ2-5, with 11 bases aligning to TRBD1. This sequence was found in a human donor who received a COVID-19 vaccine. Sequencing used CD4+ T cells from PBMCs cultured with HCoV-OC43 spike peptides, obtained after COVID-19 vaccination. Regarding subset: HCoV-OC43 spike overlapping peptide pool stimulation. This chain's CDR3 is CASSYGQGAYQETQYF. CDR3 coding DNA: TGTGCCAGCTCTTACGGACAGGGGGCGTACCAAGAGACCCAGTACTTC.